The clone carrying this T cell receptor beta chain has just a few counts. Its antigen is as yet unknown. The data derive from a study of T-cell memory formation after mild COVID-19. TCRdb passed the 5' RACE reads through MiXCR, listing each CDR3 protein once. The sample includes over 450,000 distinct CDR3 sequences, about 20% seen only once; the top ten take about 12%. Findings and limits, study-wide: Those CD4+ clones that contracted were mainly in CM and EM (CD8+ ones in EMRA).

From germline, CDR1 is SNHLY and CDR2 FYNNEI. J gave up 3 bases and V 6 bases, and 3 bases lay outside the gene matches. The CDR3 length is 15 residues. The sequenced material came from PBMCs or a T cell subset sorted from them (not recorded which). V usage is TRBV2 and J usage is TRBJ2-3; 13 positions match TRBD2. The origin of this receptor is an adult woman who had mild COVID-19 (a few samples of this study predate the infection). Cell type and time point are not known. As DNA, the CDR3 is TGTGCCAGCAGCGGGACTAGCGGGAATACAGATACGCAGTATTTT. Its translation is CASSGTSGNTDTQYF.